What follows are 17 T cell receptor beta chains derived from one specimen sequenced in a study of blood T cell repertoires in COVID-19. Generated by immunoSEQ multiplex PCR, the TCRdb table keeps only in-frame clones and is missing some. The table has fewer than 350,000 clones, approximately 90% seen once. The sample was PBMCs or T cells enriched from blood (not recorded which). The receptors come from a woman aged 40 to 55 with acute COVID-19.

V usage is TRBV11-3 and J usage is TRBJ2-5; D gene uncertain. V lost 5 bases to trimming and J lost 4 bases, with 17 bases between them. The CDR3 consists of 15 residues. The V gene's germline CDR1 is SGHNT and CDR2 YENEEA. CDR3 sequence (DNA): TGTGCCAGCAGCCAACCCTACTCCTCTACAGAGACCCAGTACTTC. Its protein product is CASSQPYSSTETQYF.

The chain joins TRBV2 to TRBJ2-1, with 12 bases matching TRBD2. In germline, CDR1 is SNHLY, CDR2 FYNNEI. With V trimmed by 2 bases and J by 0 bases, 8 bases remained unmatched. CDR3 length: 19 amino acids. The CDR3 DNA follows: TGTGCCAGCAGTGAATATCCCGGACTAGCGGGACGCTCCTACAATGAGCAGTTCTTC. Amino acids: CASSEYPGLAGRSYNEQFF.

The chain combines TRBV3-1 (or the pseudogene TRBV3-2) with TRBJ2-2, with 10 positions matching TRBD2. CDR1 is LGHDT and CDR2 is YNNKEL in the germline V gene (reference sequence). The CDR3 extends over 15 amino acids. Germline trimming cut 5 bases from V and 7 bases from J; bases unmatched to any gene: 7. This chain's CDR3 is CASSSLAGEGGELFF. The CDR3, as DNA: TGTGCCAGCAGCTCGCTAGCGGGAGAGGGCGGGGAGCTGTTTTTT.

The gene calls are TRBV7-9 and TRBJ1-6, with 7 nucleotides matching TRBD1. The trim removed 1 base at V and 9 bases at J, leaving 9 bases unmatched. This CDR3 spans 16 amino acids. Germline V gene sequence: CDR1 SEHNR, CDR2 FQNEAQ (reference sequence). CDR3 sequence reads: CASSLVATGIGSPLHF. CDR3 DNA: TGTGCCAGCAGCTTAGTAGCGACAGGGATCGGTTCACCCCTCCACTTT.

The V gene is TRBV7-2, the J gene TRBJ1-4; 7 bases are a match to TRBD1. The ends lost 2 bases at V and 5 bases at J; junction bases unmatched: 5. This CDR3 is 15 amino acids long. Germline values: CDR1 SGHTA, CDR2 FQGNSA. The CDR3 reads CASSLRGRENEKLFF. For the CDR3, the DNA is TGTGCCAGCAGCTTAAGGGGGCGAGAAAATGAAAAACTGTTTTTT.

This chain joins TRBV6-5 and TRBJ2-7, with D possibly being TRBD1 (5 bases). This CDR3 is built from 12 residues. In germline, CDR1 is MNHEY, CDR2 SVGAGI. Trimming removed 8 bases from V and 4 bases from J, with 12 bases in between. The CDR3 nucleotides are TGTGCCAGCGCCAAGGGGATGTACGAGCAGTACTTC. Translated, it gives CASAKGMYEQYF.

V and J are TRBV30 and TRBJ2-7, with D possibly being TRBD2 (6 bases). The CDR3 extends over 13 amino acids. CDR1 is GTSNPN and CDR2 is SVGIG in the germline V gene (reference sequence). Trimming shortened V by 0 bases and J by 6 bases, and 12 bases separated the two germline ends. The CDR3 DNA sequence: TGTGCCTGGAGTGTAATCTCCGGGGGCGAGCAGTACTTC. This sequence encodes CAWSVISGGEQYF.

The V call is TRBV2, the J call TRBJ2-1; TRBD2 matches at 12 bases. Germline CDR1 SNHLY, CDR2 FYNNEI. Trimming took 4 bases from V and 5 from J; bases not matched to a gene: 9. This CDR3 spans 17 amino acids. In DNA form, the CDR3 reads TGTGCCAGCAGTGGGTGGGCTAGCGGGAGGGCCGACAATGAGCAGTTCTTC. Protein sequence: CASSGWASGRADNEQFF. The variable domain in full, completed from reference TRBV2 and TRBJ2-1, reads EPEVTQTPSHQVTQMGQEVILRCVPISNHLYFYWYRQILGQKVEFLVSFYNNEISEKSEIFDDQFSVERPDGSNFTLKIRSTKLEDSAMYFCASSGWASGRADNEQFFGPGTRLTVL.

The chain couples TRBV12-5 to TRBJ2-7; tentatively, D is TRBD1 (6 bases). The V gene's germline CDR1 is LGHNT and CDR2 FRNRAP. Trimming took 10 bases from V and 4 from J, leaving 29 bases between them. CDR3 length: 17 amino acids. In DNA, the CDR3 is TGTGCTAACCGCAGGGGACGAGTTATCTTTTCCCATTACGAGCAGTACTTC. This codes for CANRRGRVIFSHYEQYF.

The J gene is TRBJ1-4, the V gene TRBV19, with 10 bases matching TRBD1. The CDR3 has 15 amino acids. With 7 bases clipped from V and 10 bases from J, the junction kept 12 bases outside the gene matches. Germline values: CDR1 LNHDA, CDR2 SQIVND (reference sequence). CDR3 loop: CASTPSGTGEVKLFF. The DNA for the CDR3 is TGTGCCAGTACTCCCTCCGGGACAGGGGAGGTAAAACTGTTTTTT.

The sample holds one count of this clone. The CDR3 DNA sequence: TGTGCCAGCAGCCCCCTTAACAAAGAGACCCAGTACTTC. This translates into CASSPLNKETQYF. The chain employs TRBV3-1 (or the pseudogene TRBV3-2) and TRBJ2-5; D is unclear. Between the trimmed V and J ends, which lost 4 bases and 3 bases, there was a span of 9 bases. CDR3 length equals 13 residues. Germline V CDR1 and CDR2: LGHDT, YNNKEL (reference sequence).

The J gene is TRBJ2-7, the V gene TRBV28; 12 bases map to TRBD1. V shed 5 bases and J 6 bases; nucleotides not matched to a gene: 8. Germline assignment: CDR1 MDHEN and CDR2 SYDVKM. The CDR3 has 15 residues. The CDR3 DNA reads as TGTGCCAGCAGTCCGCCGGGACAGGGGGCCTTCGAGCAGTACTTC. Its protein is CASSPPGQGAFEQYF.

The chain is built from TRBV6-5 and TRBJ1-5; D might be TRBD1 (6 bases). The CDR3 contains 15 residues. The ends were cut back, 6 bases at V and 6 bases at J, with 18 bases in the middle. CDR1 is MNHEY, CDR2 SVGAGI, per germline. The CDR3 bases are TGTGCCAGCAGCCCACAACAGGGCTCGGGTCAGCCCCAGCATTTT. Its protein product is CASSPQQGSGQPQHF.

CDR3 sequence (DNA): TGTGCCAGTAGTTTTTCCCGGACAGGTATTTACTCTGGGGCCAACGTCCTGACTTTC. As protein: CASSFSRTGIYSGANVLTF. The chain has TRBV19 and TRBJ2-6; 7 bases are shared with TRBD1. The CDR3 sequence is 19 residues long. The germline gives CDR1 LNHDA, CDR2 SQIVND (reference sequence). The junction had 13 bases not matched to a gene; V was cut back by 5 bases and J by 0 bases.

The chain uses TRBV28 and TRBJ2-3, with D tentatively TRBD2 (7 bases). This CDR3 has 16 residues. Germline lookup yields CDR1 MDHEN and CDR2 SYDVKM. V gave up 6 bases and J gave up 1 base, with 17 bases separating them. CDR3 amino acids: CASSTIRGAGTDTQYF. CDR3 sequence (DNA): TGTGCCAGCAGCACTATTCGGGGGGCTGGCACAGATACGCAGTATTTT.

This chain uses TRBV2 with TRBJ1-3; 7 bases map to TRBD1. Germline CDR1 is SNHLY and CDR2 is FYNNEI. The CDR3 sequence is 13 residues long. The J segment lost 2 bases and the V segment lost 11 bases, leaving 6 bases of the junction unmatched. In nucleotides, the CDR3 is TGTGCCGCCCAGGGGGATGCTGGAAACACCATATATTTT. Its protein product is CAAQGDAGNTIYF.

This clone came up once. The rearrangement links TRBV5-1 to TRBJ2-2; 7 bases agree with TRBD2. The CDR3 covers 17 residues. Losses at the gene ends were 4 bases for V and 2 bases for J; bases not matched to a gene: 11. Germline V gene data show CDR1 as SGHRS and CDR2 as YFSETQ. The CDR3 bases are TGCGCCAGCAGCCCCGATGGGCGGGGGATCAACACCGGGGAGCTGTTTTTT. This codes for CASSPDGRGINTGELFF. Full variable domain (rest looked up from reference TRBV5-1 and TRBJ2-2): KAGVTQTPRYLIKTRGQQVTLSCSPISGHRSVSWYQQTPGQGLQFLFEYFSETQRNKGNFPGRFSGRQFSNSRSEMNVSTLELGDSALYLCASSPDGRGINTGELFFGEGSRLTVL.